This TCR beta chain derives from a study of T cell responses to AZD1222 COVID-19 vaccine (dated by TCRdb to the early 2020s). Describing the broader study: AZD1222 recipients whose second dose came at about 4 weeks and those whose second dose came at about 12 weeks were combined into one group, since spike-specific TCR depth and breadth did not differ between the two schedules. A total of over 230 trial participants underwent TCR sequencing, of whom 207 had received two doses of AZD1222 and about 25 had received two doses of the MenACWY control vaccine. Trial participants were enrolled into age subgroups of 18-55, 56-69 and 70-plus years, which contained approximately 150, 28 and 58 TCR-sequenced participants, respectively. Overall study results and their limits: Only five to seven AZD1222 recipients were SARS-CoV-2 seropositive at baseline, limiting conclusions about previously exposed vaccinees. Spike-specific TCR breadth and depth rose significantly after two AZD1222 doses compared with day 0 and with MenACWY recipients. Because no day 14 peak-response samples were available, repertoires were characterized only after the peak T cell response. Most participants were white British and females outnumbered males, and the authors suggested that clonal diversity may have been underestimated. The 56-69-year group was small, and its depth increase did not reach significance, likely because of low power. Vaccine-associated CD4 TCRs spanned the whole spike protein, with dominant responses in regions 160-218 and 743-854. Epitopes outside the regions mutated in the B.1.351 and B.1.1.7 variants were reportedly recognized by nearly half of the unique spike-specific TCRs.

The meaning of the sample's time point label: baseline before first vaccination. The vaccinee samples were drawn from two UK trials, COV001 and COV002, one of which was a single-blind randomized controlled phase 2/3 trial testing AZD1222 (ChAdOx1 nCoV-19) in healthy adults. Trial participant PBMC samples were collected at day 0 and day 28 after the second dose for TCRbeta chain sequencing. This clone appeared once. No cognate antigen has been identified for it. No much larger clone is present one base from it, and per-base qualities are unavailable. Between the V and J ends, shortened by 4 bases and 7 bases respectively, the junction contains 13 bases. The germline V gene sets CDR1 to KGHDR and CDR2 to SFDVKD. The cysteine opens and the phenylalanine closes a CDR3 of 13 amino acids. The CDR3 DNA has 39 bases and is translated from base 1. The CDR3 regions of human TCRbeta chains were analyzed by immunosequencing. As for the authors' bioinformatics: TCRs in the repertoires were matched against a reference library of SARS-CoV-2-specific TCRs that had been generated with the MIRA antigen-specificity platform. Breadth was defined as the fraction of unique TCRs that were SARS-CoV-2-associated, and depth was defined as the fraction of total T cells that were SARS-CoV-2-associated. Using the MIRA data, each spike-specific TCR was assigned both to the spike region to which the TCR was reactive and to a CD4 or CD8 class. Log10-transformed breadth and depth values were compared by one-way ANOVA with Sidak's multiple comparisons tests. Drawn from immuneACCESS, this table holds only the in-frame rearrangements with V and J called that TCRdb kept. Clones are partly lost; checked studies trace under half to an unresolved V gene and leave the rest unexplained. Clone size and the V and J calls come from that table; the DNA yielded D and trimming. For this sample there are under 130,000 clones; 92% appear just once. The leading ten clones occupy approximately 1.3% of the sample.

The rearrangement combines TRBV24-1 with TRBJ2-7; the D gene remains uncertain. The TCR comes from an adult in good health. Source: peripheral blood, taken on day 0 of AZD1222 vaccination. The base sequence is TGTGCCACCAGTGACCTGGACCACTCGGAGCAGTACTTC. Its protein is CATSDLDHSEQYF.